The TCR beta chain described here comes from a study of T-cell memory formation after mild COVID-19. Study-level background: Clustering of TCRs was largely donor specific. Whole-study findings and limits: Among clones peaking at day 37 in the second wave, SARS-CoV-2 specificity remained unconfirmed. The study detected some responding clones in pre-infection memory, suggesting cross-reactive memory joined.

This CDR3 spans 13 amino acids. Germline assignment: CDR1 ENHRY and CDR2 SYGVKD. V gave up 3 bases and J gave up 4 bases, with 9 bases separating them. Concerning this clonotype: What it recognizes is unknown.

Constant-segment primers and 5'RACE yielded cDNA libraries for TCR alpha and TCR beta, each carrying sample barcodes and UMIs. TCRdb independently ran MiXCR on the 5' RACE reads; one entry per CDR3 protein. The sample yields approximately 300,000 distinct CDR3 sequences, approximately 19% seen once. The chain is built from TRBV10-3 and TRBJ1-2; possibly TRBD1 for D (5 bases). This TCR was recovered from a young man who had mild COVID-19 (a few samples of this study predate the infection). Cell type and time point are not known. The sample was PBMCs or a T cell subset sorted from them (not recorded which). CDR3: CAISEDRGYGYTF. The CDR3 DNA sequence: TGTGCCATCAGTGAAGACAGAGGCTATGGCTACACCTTC.